These 20 T cell receptor beta chains originate from one sample sequenced in a study of shared clonotypes between healthy human individuals. CD8 cells classed as naive were CD45RO-negative and positively selected for CCR7, excluding terminally differentiated effector memory CD45RA+ cells. Profiling relied on immunoSEQ multiplex PCR, and the TCRdb table lists in-frame clones only, not all of them. The sample consists of about 2,200,000 clones, about 93% of them appearing once. Input material: naive CD8+ T cells from PBMCs. All receptors come from a man younger than 35 in good health. Some clones in this sample may be carry-over from other donors' samples.

This rearrangement joins TRBV27 to TRBJ2-6, with no clear D. The CDR3 runs to 15 residues. Looked up from germline, CDR1 is MNHEY and CDR2 is SMNVEV (reference sequence). The V end was cut by 6 bases, the J end by 5 bases, with 14 bases between. This chain's CDR3 is CASSPRGVRANVLTF. DNA for the CDR3: TGTGCCAGCAGCCCCCGAGGAGTTAGGGCCAACGTCCTGACTTTC.

The chain has TRBV15 and TRBJ1-1; the match to TRBD1 covers 10 bases. Per the germline V gene, CDR1 is LNHNV and CDR2 is YYDKDF (reference sequence). This CDR3 contains 15 residues. The trim removed 3 bases at V and 1 base at J, leaving 2 bases unmatched. The CDR3 DNA follows: TGTGCCACCAGCAGCGGGACAGGGGCGAACACTGAAGCTTTCTTT. Encoded protein: CATSSGTGANTEAFF.

The chain has TRBV5-5 and TRBJ2-3; 8 bases map to TRBD1. V lost 4 bases and J lost 0; bases outside the gene matches: 4. The germline V gene encodes CDR1 SGHKS and CDR2 YYEKEE (reference sequence). The CDR3 contains 15 residues. The CDR3 nucleotides are TGTGCCAGCAGCGGGTGGGACAGGAGCACAGATACGCAGTATTTT. It specifies CASSGWDRSTDTQYF.

This chain joins TRBV5-5 and TRBJ1-1; D gene unclear. The V gene lost 0 bases and the J gene lost 1 base, with 10 bases spanning the gap. CDR1 and CDR2 (germline): SGHKS, YYEKEE (reference sequence). CDR3 length: 15 amino acids. This CDR3 is CASSLDPTTNTEAFF. CDR3 nucleotide sequence: TGTGCCAGCAGCTTGGATCCGACCACGAACACTGAAGCTTTCTTT. The full variable domain, rest sourced from reference TRBV5-5 and TRBJ1-1, is DAGVTQSPTHLIKTRGQQVTLRCSPISGHKSVSWYQQVLGQGPQFIFQYYEKEERGRGNFPDRFSARQFPNYSSELNVNALLLGDSALYLCASSLDPTTNTEAFFGQGTRLTVV.

In its sample, this clone was seen a few times. J is TRBJ1-4 and V is TRBV28; 8 nucleotides agree with TRBD1. The CDR3 length is 14 residues. Germline V CDR1 and CDR2: MDHEN, SYDVKM. V shed 5 bases, J shed 7 bases, and the junction held 6 bases outside the gene matches. CDR3 sequence: CASSPRGQREKLFF. In DNA, the CDR3 is TGTGCCAGCAGTCCCAGGGGGCAACGTGAAAAACTGTTTTTT.

The rearrangement joins TRBV29-1 to TRBJ1-2, with D maybe TRBD1 (5 bases). CDR3 size: 15 residues. The V gene's germline CDR1 is SQVTM and CDR2 ANQGSEA. The V end was cut by 2 bases, the J end by 5 bases, with 18 bases between. The CDR3 nucleotides are TGCAGCGTTGAATCCGTCAGTCGGGGCTTTTATGGCTACACCTTC. This translates into CSVESVSRGFYGYTF.

This chain links TRBV27 with TRBJ2-7; no definite D call. CDR1 is MNHEY, CDR2 SMNVEV, per germline (reference sequence). The CDR3 loop spans 14 amino acids. Deletions cut 3 bases from V and 0 bases from J, with 9 bases between. CDR3: CASSLGKHSYEQYF. The CDR3 DNA reads TGTGCCAGCAGTTTGGGGAAGCACTCCTACGAGCAGTACTTC.

The chain couples TRBV7-9 to TRBJ1-5, with 8 nucleotides matching TRBD1. The CDR3 extends over 17 amino acids. Germline V CDR1 and CDR2: SEHNR, FQNEAQ (reference sequence). The V and J ends lost 3 bases and 6 bases, in that order; junction bases with no gene match: 13. CDR3 sequence: CASSFALLGQGGQPQHF. In DNA form, the CDR3 reads TGTGCCAGCAGCTTCGCCCTCCTAGGACAGGGCGGTCAGCCCCAGCATTTT.

The table lists this clone with a count of one. The chain carries TRBV6-6 and TRBJ1-1, with D unresolved. Trimming pared 8 bases from V and 0 bases from J, leaving 13 bases between. The CDR3 is 14 residues long. Germline CDR1 and CDR2: MNHNY and SVGAGI (reference sequence). CDR3 in amino acids: CASVAMRMNTEAFF. The CDR3 bases are TGTGCCAGCGTGGCCATGCGGATGAACACTGAAGCTTTCTTT.

The V and J genes are TRBV10-3 and TRBJ2-2; no definite D call. V shed 0 bases and J shed 13 bases, with 12 bases lying between them. Germline CDR1 and CDR2: ENHRY and SYGVKD. This CDR3 is built from 13 residues. CDR3: CAISESIPPGLFF. CDR3 nucleotides: TGTGCCATCAGTGAGTCGATACCGCCAGGGCTGTTTTTT.

The chain is built from TRBV19 and TRBJ1-4; 8 bases line up with TRBD1. The junction had 6 bases not matched to a gene; V was cut back by 6 bases and J by 6 bases. The CDR3 runs to 14 residues. Per the germline V gene, CDR1 is LNHDA and CDR2 is SQIVND (reference sequence). CDR3 sequence (DNA): TGTGCCAGTAGACCCAGGGGGCGCGATGAAAAACTGTTTTTT. Residues: CASRPRGRDEKLFF.

The CDR3 DNA reads as TGTGCCAGCAGCCAAGAGGACGGGAGGTTAATTGATGAGCAGTTCTTC. Its protein product is CASSQEDGRLIDEQFF. The chain is built from TRBV4-2 and TRBJ2-1; 7 bases line up with TRBD2. Unmatched junction bases numbered 10, after V lost 0 bases and J lost 8 bases. This CDR3 has 16 residues. Germline CDR1 reads LGHNA; CDR2 reads YNFKEQ.

The V call is TRBV9, the J call TRBJ2-1, with TRBD2 matching over 13 bases. Germline V gene data show CDR1 as SGDLS and CDR2 as YYNGEE. Germline trimming cut 5 bases from V and 7 bases from J; bases unmatched to any gene: 6. The CDR3 contains 15 residues. The CDR3 coding sequence is TGTGCCAGCAGTGATGGGACTAGCGGGACTAATGAGCAGTTCTTC. Translation: CASSDGTSGTNEQFF.

In this sample, this clone turned up once. The chain employs TRBV7-9 and TRBJ2-1; 14 positions agree with TRBD2. The CDR3 is made up of 14 amino acids. The germline V gene encodes CDR1 SEHNR and CDR2 FQNEAQ (reference sequence). V trimming: 7 bases; J trimming: 8 bases; junction bases outside the gene matches: 4. The CDR3 reads CASTGLAGGHEQFF. CDR3 bases: TGTGCCAGCACCGGACTAGCGGGAGGTCATGAGCAGTTCTTC.

This chain links TRBV6-4 with TRBJ2-3; D not certain. Per germline, CDR1 MRHNA and CDR2 SNTAGT. The CDR3 runs to 15 residues. Trimming took off 0 bases at V and 1 base at J, with 8 bases between the two ends. The CDR3 bases are TGTGCCAGCAGTGACTCGTTACGGGGCACAGATACGCAGTATTTT. It codes for CASSDSLRGTDTQYF.

This clone was recorded only once. The chain combines TRBV27 with TRBJ1-1; a weak D match, TRBD1 (5 bases). CDR3 length: 15 residues. The V gene's germline CDR1 is MNHEY and CDR2 SMNVEV (reference sequence). Trimming left V 2 bases short and J 6 bases short, with 16 bases between. CDR3 region: CASSLAGGSRPEAFF. CDR3 bases: TGTGCCAGCAGTTTAGCGGGGGGATCCCGGCCTGAAGCTTTCTTT.

V gene TRBV28 combines with J gene TRBJ1-2, with TRBD1 as a possible D gene (5 bases). Germline V CDR1 and CDR2: MDHEN, SYDVKM. Trimming left V 6 bases short and J 3 bases short, with 11 bases between. The CDR3 has 13 residues. The DNA of the CDR3 is TGTGCCAGCAGGGGGGGTATGGACTATGGCTACACCTTC. Its protein product is CASRGGMDYGYTF.

V is TRBV6-5 and J is TRBJ1-1, with D unresolved. Germline CDR1 and CDR2: MNHEY and SVGAGI. Trimming removed 2 bases from V and 0 bases from J, with 10 bases in between. The CDR3 length is 15 residues. In DNA, the CDR3 is TGTGCCAGCAGTTACGGACTGGAGATGAACACTGAAGCTTTCTTT. Translated: CASSYGLEMNTEAFF.

As for this clone: This sample also contains other DNA sequences that code for the same CDR3. CDR3 nucleotide sequence: TGTGCCAGCAGGGACAGGGGGCTTGGGGAGACCCAGTACTTC. Protein: CASRDRGLGETQYF. The V gene is TRBV2, the J gene TRBJ2-5; 11 nucleotides agree with TRBD1. Germline CDR1 is SNHLY and CDR2 is FYNNEI. After removal of 6 bases from V and 5 bases from J, the junction contained 5 bases not matched to a gene. The CDR3 is made up of 14 amino acids.

This clone was recorded once. The rearrangement joins TRBV14 to TRBJ2-1; D possibly corresponds to TRBD2 (6 bases). The CDR3 runs 16 residues. Trimming stripped 2 bases from V and 4 bases from J, with 15 bases between. Germline CDR1 reads SGHDN; CDR2 reads FVKESK. The CDR3 DNA reads TGTGCCAGCAGCCAATTTCTCGGGGGTGAATACAATGAGCAGTTCTTC. This translates into CASSQFLGGEYNEQFF.